Following are 3 T cell receptor beta chains from one sample sequenced in a study of T cell repertoires in cytomegalovirus infection. TCRdb fed the reads into MiXCR, producing one record per CDR3 protein. The sample holds some 400,000 distinct CDR3 sequences; around 32% are singletons and the top ten take approximately 13%. The sequencing input was PBMCs. These receptors were taken from a human donor in good health (CMV status not recorded). Some clones in this sample may be carry-over from other donors' samples.

At least ten counts were recorded for this clonotype. The V call is TRBV7-3, the J call TRBJ1-5; 9 nucleotides agree with TRBD1. Germline CDR1 and CDR2: SGHTA and FQGTGA. This CDR3 region has 16 residues. The V gene end was trimmed by 1 base and the J gene end by 6 bases; junction bases not matched to a gene: 7. The CDR3 DNA reads TGTGCCAGCAGCTTAAGGTTCGGACAGGGGATTCAGCCCCAGCATTTT. It specifies CASSLRFGQGIQPQHF. Drawing the rest from reference TRBV7-3 and TRBJ1-5, the complete variable domain is GAGVSQTPSNKVTEKGKYVELRCDPISGHTALYWYRQSLGQGPEFLIYFQGTGAADDSGLPNDRFFAVRPEGSVSTLKIQRTERGDSAVYLCASSLRFGQGIQPQHFGDGTRLSIL.

This clonotype was seen a few times. The J gene is TRBJ2-2, the V gene TRBV6-5; 12 bases align to TRBD2. The CDR3 runs to 19 residues. V was pared by 4 bases and J by 7 bases, with 16 bases of the junction left unmatched. Germline CDR1 MNHEY, CDR2 SVGAGI. The CDR3, as DNA: TGTGCCAGCAGTTTACAAGCCCCGGGACTAGCGGGTTTCAGCGGGGAGCTGTTTTTT. This codes for CASSLQAPGLAGFSGELFF.

The chain combines TRBV20-1 with TRBJ2-2, with TRBD2 matching over 9 bases. Germline trimming cut 5 bases from V and 1 base from J; bases unmatched to any gene: 5. The V gene's germline CDR1 is DFQATT and CDR2 SNEGSKA (reference sequence). The CDR3 contains 15 residues. CDR3 nucleotide sequence: TGCAGTGCTCCGCCGACTAGCGGGAACACCGGGGAGCTGTTTTTT. The encoded protein is CSAPPTSGNTGELFF.